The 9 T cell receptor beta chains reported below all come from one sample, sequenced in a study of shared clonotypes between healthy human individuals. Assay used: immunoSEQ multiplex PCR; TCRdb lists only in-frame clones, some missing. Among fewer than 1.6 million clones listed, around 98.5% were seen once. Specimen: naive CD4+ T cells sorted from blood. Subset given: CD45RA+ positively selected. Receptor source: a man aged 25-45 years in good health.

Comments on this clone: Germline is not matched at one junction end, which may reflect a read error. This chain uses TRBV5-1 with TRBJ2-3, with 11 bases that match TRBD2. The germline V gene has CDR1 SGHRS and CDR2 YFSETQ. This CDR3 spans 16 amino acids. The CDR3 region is CASKPTSGGPEGTQYF. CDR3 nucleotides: TGCGCGAGCAAGCCCACTAGCGGGGGCCCTGAAGGTACGCAGTATTTT.

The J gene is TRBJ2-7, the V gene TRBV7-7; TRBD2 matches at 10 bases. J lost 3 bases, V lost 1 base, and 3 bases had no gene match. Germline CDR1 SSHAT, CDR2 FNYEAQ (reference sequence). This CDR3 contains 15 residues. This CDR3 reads CASSLGTSGYYEQYF. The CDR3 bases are TGTGCCAGCAGCTTAGGGACTAGCGGTTACTACGAGCAGTACTTC.

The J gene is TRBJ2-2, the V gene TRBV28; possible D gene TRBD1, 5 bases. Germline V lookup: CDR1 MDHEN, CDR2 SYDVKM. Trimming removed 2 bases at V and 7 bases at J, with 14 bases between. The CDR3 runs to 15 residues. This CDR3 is CASSLLDSIYGELFF. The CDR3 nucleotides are TGTGCCAGCAGTTTACTAGACAGTATTTACGGGGAGCTGTTTTTT.

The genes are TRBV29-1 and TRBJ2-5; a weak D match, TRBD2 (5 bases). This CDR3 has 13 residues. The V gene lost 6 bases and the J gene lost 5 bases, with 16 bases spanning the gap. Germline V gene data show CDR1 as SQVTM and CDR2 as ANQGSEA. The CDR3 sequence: CSVESGKIETQYF. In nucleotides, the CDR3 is TGCAGCGTGGAGAGCGGAAAGATCGAGACCCAGTACTTC.

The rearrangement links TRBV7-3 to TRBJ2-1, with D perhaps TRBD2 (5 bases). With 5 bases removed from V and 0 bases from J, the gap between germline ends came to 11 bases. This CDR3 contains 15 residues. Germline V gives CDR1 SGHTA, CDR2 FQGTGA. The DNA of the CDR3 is TGTGCCAGCAGCCCCACTAGAGTCTCCTACAATGAGCAGTTCTTC. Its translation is CASSPTRVSYNEQFF.

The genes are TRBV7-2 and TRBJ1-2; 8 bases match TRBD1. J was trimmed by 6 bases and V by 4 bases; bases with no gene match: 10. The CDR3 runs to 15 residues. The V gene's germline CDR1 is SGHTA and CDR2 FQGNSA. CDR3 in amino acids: CASSSTPSGGNGYTF. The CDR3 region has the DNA TGTGCCAGCAGCTCAACGCCTTCAGGGGGCAATGGCTACACCTTC.

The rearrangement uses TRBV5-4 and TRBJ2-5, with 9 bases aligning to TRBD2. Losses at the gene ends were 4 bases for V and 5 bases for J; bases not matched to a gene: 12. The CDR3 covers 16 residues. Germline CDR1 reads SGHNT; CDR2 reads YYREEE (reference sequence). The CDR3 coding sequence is TGTGCCAGCAGCCCTACCCGCGGGGGGGGAAGGGAGACCCAGTACTTC. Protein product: CASSPTRGGGRETQYF.

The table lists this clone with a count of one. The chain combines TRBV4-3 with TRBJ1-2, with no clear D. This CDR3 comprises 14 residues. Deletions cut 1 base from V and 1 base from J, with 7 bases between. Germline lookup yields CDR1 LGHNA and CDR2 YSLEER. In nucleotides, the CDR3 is TGCGCCAGCAGCCAAGGGACGGTTAACTATGGCTACACCTTC. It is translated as CASSQGTVNYGYTF.

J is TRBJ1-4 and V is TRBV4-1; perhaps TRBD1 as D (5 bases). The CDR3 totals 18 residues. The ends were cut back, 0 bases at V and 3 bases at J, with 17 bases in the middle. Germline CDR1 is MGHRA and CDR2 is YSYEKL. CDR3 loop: CASSQDRDGKTANEKLFF. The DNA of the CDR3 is TGCGCCAGCAGCCAAGATCGGGACGGAAAAACTGCTAATGAAAAACTGTTTTTT.